Listed below are T cell receptor beta chains from one sample, sequenced in a study of CD8 T cells in ankylosing spondylitis. TCRdb processed the 5' RACE reads anew with MiXCR; each CDR3 protein has one entry. The sample consists of 200,000 to 300,000 distinct CDR3 sequences, more than 25% of them appearing once. The source material was blood, either unsorted or a sorted T cell fraction (not recorded which). These receptors all stem from a male donor with ankylosing spondylitis or in good health (not recorded which). Both conserved end residues are part of each CDR3.

TRBJ2-5	TRBV7-8	13	CASMWRNQETQYF
TRBJ2-4	TRBV12-3/TRBV12-4	12	CASSLTVAIQYF
TRBJ1-5	TRBV7-9	13	CASTRDIGQPQHF
TRBJ1-1	TRBV29-1	12	CSVEEGFPEAFF
TRBJ2-4	TRBV20-1	16	CSAGVRDRGNEDIQYF
TRBJ2-5	TRBV12-3/TRBV12-4	14	CASRTGLRAETQYF
TRBJ2-3	TRBV29-1	13	CSVGGGAADTQYF
TRBJ2-7	TRBV6-5	13	CASSYSGSLEQYF
TRBJ2-7	TRBV7-2	14	CASSLEGGVYEQYF
TRBJ1-1	TRBV6-1	15	CASNPGRSLNTEAFF
TRBJ2-5	TRBV20-1	12	CSATEAGETQYF
TRBJ2-5	TRBV20-1	13	CSAPGPQGETQYF
TRBJ1-5	TRBV9	13	CASSVGQDTPQHF
TRBJ2-1	TRBV27	14	CASWVSGGYNEQFF
TRBJ2-3	TRBV9	18	CASSVSGWGGASTDTQYF
TRBJ2-7	TRBV28	13	CASSSGGVYEQYF
TRBJ2-5	TRBV20-1	12	CSGAGGQETQYF
TRBJ2-7	TRBV5-4	19	CASSSNGPAASISSYEQYF
TRBJ2-7	TRBV24-1	15	CATSDKRQDDYEQYF
TRBJ2-7	TRBV5-5	15	CASSQTGGTSYEQYF
TRBJ2-3	TRBV7-9	14	CASSLWGRTDTQYF
TRBJ1-1	TRBV5-5	13	CARGVDMNTEAFF
TRBJ1-2	TRBV7-9	12	CASPGLDYGYTF
TRBJ1-6	TRBV5-5	15	CASSLLQGGNSPLHF
TRBJ1-1	TRBV12-3/TRBV12-4	14	CASSFGSGRAEAFF
TRBJ2-3	TRBV12-3/TRBV12-4	15	CASSPSLWGADTQYF
TRBJ2-3	TRBV5-1	13	CASSLPGSDTQYF
TRBJ2-1	TRBV7-2	13	CASSLGLDAEQFF
TRBJ1-1	TRBV29-1	13	CSVGGQTNTEAFF
TRBJ2-7	TRBV24-1	14	CATRIRDRGDEQYF
TRBJ2-5	TRBV20-1	15	CSASGGSGGLETQYF
TRBJ2-7	TRBV27	15	CASSPSFRFGDEQYF
TRBJ2-5	TRBV28	15	CASRQTGQGTETQYF
TRBJ2-7	TRBV12-3/TRBV12-4	14	CASSTSLISYEQYF
TRBJ1-6	TRBV4-1	16	CASSQVSGQGRSPLHF
TRBJ2-3	TRBV28	12	CASREVPDTQYF
TRBJ2-7	TRBV4-1	13	CASSLQATYEQYF
TRBJ2-3	TRBV20-1	13	CSNRGHGTDTQYF
TRBJ2-1	TRBV10-3	13	CAISVDRVDEQFF
TRBJ2-7	TRBV4-2	13	CASSQDLPYEQYF
TRBJ2-3	TRBV4-1	19	CASSQDFKALPSGADTQYF
TRBJ2-7	TRBV28	11	CASNAGFEQYF
TRBJ2-7	TRBV29-1	10	CSVGDSVAYF
TRBJ2-3	TRBV20-1	16	CSATRGLGKSTDTQYF
TRBJ1-1	TRBV18	14	CASSRAGGETEAFF
TRBJ1-1	TRBV20-1	15	CALPHSSAGNTEAFF
TRBJ2-6	TRBV11-2	15	CASRLTGYGANVLTF
TRBJ2-3	TRBV4-2	18	CASSLDVGWGGGTDTQYF
TRBJ1-2	TRBV5-5	13	CASREGQNYGYTF
TRBJ2-1	TRBV12-5	13	CASVFDRGNEQFF
TRBJ2-5	TRBV12-3/TRBV12-4	14	CASSPPTGVETQYF
TRBJ2-5	TRBV12-3/TRBV12-4	14	CASSTSGLAETQYF
TRBJ1-4	TRBV20-1	12	CSATDVSEKLFF
TRBJ2-7	TRBV10-3	11	CAISEGYEQYF
TRBJ1-1	TRBV29-1	13	CSVEGLGAAGAFF
TRBJ2-7	TRBV6-1	14	CASSEDRAPYEQYF
TRBJ2-1	TRBV4-1	16	CASSPGASGPHHEQFF
TRBJ2-5	TRBV7-2	15	CASSPRRTSQETQYF